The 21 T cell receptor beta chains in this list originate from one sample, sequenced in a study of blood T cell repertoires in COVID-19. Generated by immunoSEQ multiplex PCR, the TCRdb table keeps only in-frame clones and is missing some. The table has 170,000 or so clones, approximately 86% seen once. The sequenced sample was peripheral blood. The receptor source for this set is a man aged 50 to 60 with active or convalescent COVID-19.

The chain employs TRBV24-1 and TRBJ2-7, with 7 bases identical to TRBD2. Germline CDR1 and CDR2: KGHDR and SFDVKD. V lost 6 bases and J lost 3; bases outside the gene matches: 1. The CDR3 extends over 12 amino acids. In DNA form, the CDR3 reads TGTGCCACCAGTCGCGGGGGCTACGAGCAGTACTTC. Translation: CATSRGGYEQYF.

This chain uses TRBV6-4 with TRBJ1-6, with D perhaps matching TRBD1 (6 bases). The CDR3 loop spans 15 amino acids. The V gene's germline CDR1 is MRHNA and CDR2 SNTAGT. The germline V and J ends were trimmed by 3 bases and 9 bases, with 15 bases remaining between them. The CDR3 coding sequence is TGTGCCAGCAGTGAGAGACCAGAAGGGGGTTCACCCCTCCACTTT. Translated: CASSERPEGGSPLHF.

In nucleotides, the CDR3 is TGTGCCAGCAGCGTATCATCAGGGCACGGCTACACCTTC. Residues: CASSVSSGHGYTF. The genes are TRBV9 and TRBJ1-2; a possible D gene is TRBD1 (5 bases). The CDR3 covers 13 residues. The germline V gene encodes CDR1 SGDLS and CDR2 YYNGEE. The ends were cut back, 1 base at V and 8 bases at J, with 12 bases in the middle.

This chain's CDR3 is CASSHGTGEGYTF. CDR3 DNA: TGCGCCAGCAGCCACGGGACAGGCGAGGGCTACACCTTC. The chain uses TRBV5-1 and TRBJ1-2, with 8 positions matching TRBD1. V was pared by 4 bases and J by 8 bases, with 7 bases of the junction left unmatched. The CDR3 runs to 13 residues. The germline V gene encodes CDR1 SGHRS and CDR2 YFSETQ.

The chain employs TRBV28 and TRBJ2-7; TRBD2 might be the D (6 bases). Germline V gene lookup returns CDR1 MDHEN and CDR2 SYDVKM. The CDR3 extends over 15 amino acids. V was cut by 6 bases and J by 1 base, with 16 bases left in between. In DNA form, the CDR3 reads TGTGCCAGCAGGACCACCGGGACTGTATCCTACGAGCAGTACTTC. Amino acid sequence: CASRTTGTVSYEQYF.

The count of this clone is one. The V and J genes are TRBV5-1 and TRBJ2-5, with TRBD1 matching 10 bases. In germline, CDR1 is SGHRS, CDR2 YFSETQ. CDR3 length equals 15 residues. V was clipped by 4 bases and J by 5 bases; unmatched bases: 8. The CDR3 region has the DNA TGCGCCAGCAGCGGTACGACAGGGGGCTGGGAGACCCAGTACTTC. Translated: CASSGTTGGWETQYF.

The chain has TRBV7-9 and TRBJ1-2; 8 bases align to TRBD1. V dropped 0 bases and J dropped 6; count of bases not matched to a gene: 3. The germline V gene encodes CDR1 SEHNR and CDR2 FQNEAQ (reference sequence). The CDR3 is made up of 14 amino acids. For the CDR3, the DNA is TGTGCCAGCAGCTTAGCGCAGGGGGCCCATGGCTACACCTTC. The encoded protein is CASSLAQGAHGYTF.

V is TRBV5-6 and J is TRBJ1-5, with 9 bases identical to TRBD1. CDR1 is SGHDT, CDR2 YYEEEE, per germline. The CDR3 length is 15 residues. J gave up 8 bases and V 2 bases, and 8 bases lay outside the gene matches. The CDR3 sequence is CASSFKGTGSKPQHF. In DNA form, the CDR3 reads TGTGCCAGCAGCTTTAAAGGGACAGGGTCCAAGCCCCAGCATTTT.

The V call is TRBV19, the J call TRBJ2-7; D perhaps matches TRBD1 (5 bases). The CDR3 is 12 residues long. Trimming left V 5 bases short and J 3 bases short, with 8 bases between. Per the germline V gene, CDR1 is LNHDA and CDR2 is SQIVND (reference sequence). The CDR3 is CASSGHDYEQYF. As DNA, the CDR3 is TGTGCCAGTAGTGGACATGACTACGAGCAGTACTTC.

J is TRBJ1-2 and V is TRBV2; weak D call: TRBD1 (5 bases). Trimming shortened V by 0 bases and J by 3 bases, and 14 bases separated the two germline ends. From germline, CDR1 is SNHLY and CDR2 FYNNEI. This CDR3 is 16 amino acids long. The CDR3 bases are TGTGCCAGCAGTGAAGCGCGCAACAGGATTTACTATGGCTACACCTTC. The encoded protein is CASSEARNRIYYGYTF.

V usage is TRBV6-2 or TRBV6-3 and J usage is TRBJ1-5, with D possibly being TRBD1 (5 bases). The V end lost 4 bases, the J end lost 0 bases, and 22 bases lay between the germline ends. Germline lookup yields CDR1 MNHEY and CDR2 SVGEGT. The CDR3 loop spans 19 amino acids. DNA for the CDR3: TGTGCCAGCAGTTCTCGTGCGGGGCAGGAACTCTATAGCAATCAGCCCCAGCATTTT. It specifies CASSSRAGQELYSNQPQHF.

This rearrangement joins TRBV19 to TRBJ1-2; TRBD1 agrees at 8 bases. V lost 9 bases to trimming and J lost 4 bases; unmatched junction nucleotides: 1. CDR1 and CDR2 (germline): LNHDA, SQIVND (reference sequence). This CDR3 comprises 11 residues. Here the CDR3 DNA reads TGTGCCAGCGGACAGGGCTATGGCTACACCTTC. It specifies CASGQGYGYTF.

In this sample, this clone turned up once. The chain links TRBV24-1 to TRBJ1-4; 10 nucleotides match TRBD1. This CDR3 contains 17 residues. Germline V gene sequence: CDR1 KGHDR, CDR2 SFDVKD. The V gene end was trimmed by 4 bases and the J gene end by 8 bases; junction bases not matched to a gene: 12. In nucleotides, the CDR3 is TGTGCCACCAGTGACTTTGGTAGCGGGACAGGGGACGAAAAACTGTTTTTT. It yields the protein CATSDFGSGTGDEKLFF.

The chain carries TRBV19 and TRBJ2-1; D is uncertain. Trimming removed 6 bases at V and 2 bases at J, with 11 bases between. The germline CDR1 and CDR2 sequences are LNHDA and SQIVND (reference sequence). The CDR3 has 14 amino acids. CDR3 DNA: TGTGCCAGTAGCCACACCGGAGCCTACAATGAGCAGTTCTTC. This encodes CASSHTGAYNEQFF.

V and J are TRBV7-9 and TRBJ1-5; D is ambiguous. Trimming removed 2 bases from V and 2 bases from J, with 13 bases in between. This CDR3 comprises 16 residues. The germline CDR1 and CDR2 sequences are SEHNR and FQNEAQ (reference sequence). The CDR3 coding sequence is TGTGCCAGCAGCTTAAAAGGAGGTAATGGCAATCAGCCCCAGCATTTT. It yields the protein CASSLKGGNGNQPQHF.

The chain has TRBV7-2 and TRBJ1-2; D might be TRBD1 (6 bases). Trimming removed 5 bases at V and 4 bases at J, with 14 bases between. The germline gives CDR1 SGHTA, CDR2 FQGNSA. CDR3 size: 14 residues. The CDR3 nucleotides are TGTGCCAGCAGCCGGGACAAATCGTTCTATGGCTACACCTTC. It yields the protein CASSRDKSFYGYTF.

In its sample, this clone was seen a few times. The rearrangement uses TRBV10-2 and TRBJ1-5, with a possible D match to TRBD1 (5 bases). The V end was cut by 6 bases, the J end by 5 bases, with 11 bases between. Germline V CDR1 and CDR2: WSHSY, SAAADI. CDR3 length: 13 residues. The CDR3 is CASSGTQYQPQHF. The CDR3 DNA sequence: TGCGCCAGCAGCGGGACTCAATATCAGCCCCAGCATTTT.

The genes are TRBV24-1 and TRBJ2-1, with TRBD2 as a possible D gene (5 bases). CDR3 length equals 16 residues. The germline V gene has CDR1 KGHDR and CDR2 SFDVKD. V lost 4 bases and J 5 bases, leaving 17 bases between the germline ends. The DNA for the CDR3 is TGTGCCACCAGTGACCGAGGGTTTAGAAGGGACAATGAGCAGTTCTTC. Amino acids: CATSDRGFRRDNEQFF.

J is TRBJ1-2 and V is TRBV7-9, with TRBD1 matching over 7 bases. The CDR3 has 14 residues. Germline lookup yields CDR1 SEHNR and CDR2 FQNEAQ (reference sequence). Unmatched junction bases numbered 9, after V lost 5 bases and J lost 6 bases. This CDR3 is CASSQLRGTDGYTF. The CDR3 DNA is TGTGCCAGCAGCCAACTAAGAGGGACAGATGGCTACACCTTC.

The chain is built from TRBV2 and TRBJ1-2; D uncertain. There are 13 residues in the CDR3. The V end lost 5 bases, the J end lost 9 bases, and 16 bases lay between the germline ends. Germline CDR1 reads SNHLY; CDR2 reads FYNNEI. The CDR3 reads CASSIRLVERYTF. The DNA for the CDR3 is TGTGCCAGCAGTATCCGGTTGGTGGAGCGCTACACCTTC.

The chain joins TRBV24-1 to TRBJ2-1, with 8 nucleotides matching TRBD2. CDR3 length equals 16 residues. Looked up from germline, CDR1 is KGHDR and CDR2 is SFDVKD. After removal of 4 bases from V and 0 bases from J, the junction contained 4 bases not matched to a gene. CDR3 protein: CATSEPGRASYNEQFF. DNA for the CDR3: TGTGCCACCAGTGAACCCGGGAGGGCCTCCTACAATGAGCAGTTCTTC.